The 29 T cell receptor beta chains reported below all come from one sample, sequenced in a study of blood T cell repertoires in COVID-19. Clones were read by immunoSEQ multiplex PCR, and TCRdb kept only the in-frame ones, dropping some. This repertoire shows about 160,000 clones, more than 75% found once; its top ten account for about 5.6%. The sample was peripheral blood. These receptors all stem from a woman aged 45-65 years with COVID-19, enrolled during active disease.

V gene TRBV15 combines with J gene TRBJ1-1; D possibly corresponds to TRBD1 (6 bases). V lost 5 bases to trimming and J lost 3 bases, with 13 bases between them. Germline assignment: CDR1 LNHNV and CDR2 YYDKDF (reference sequence). There are 14 residues in the CDR3. CDR3 protein: CATSVTGIDTEAFF. CDR3 in DNA: TGTGCCACCAGCGTTACAGGGATTGACACTGAAGCTTTCTTT.

The CDR3 loop reads CASSIDSRTRGETQYF. CDR3 DNA sequence: TGTGCCAGTAGTATAGATTCCCGGACTAGGGGGGAGACCCAGTACTTC. This sequence joins TRBV19 and TRBJ2-5, with D tentatively TRBD2 (7 bases). Germline V lookup: CDR1 LNHDA, CDR2 SQIVND (reference sequence). The CDR3 is made up of 16 amino acids. Trimming removed 0 bases at V and 5 bases at J, with 16 bases between. Variable domain in full (rest from reference TRBV19 and TRBJ2-5): DGGITQSPKYLFRKEGQNVTLSCEQNLNHDAMYWYRQDPGQGLRLIYYSQIVNDFQKGDIAEGYSVSREKKESFPLTVTSAQKNPTAFYLCASSIDSRTRGETQYFGPGTRLLVL.

This chain uses TRBV5-1 with TRBJ2-2, with 9 bases identical to TRBD1. The CDR3 is 15 residues long. Trimming took 0 bases from V and 5 from J; bases not matched to a gene: 2. From germline, CDR1 is SGHRS and CDR2 YFSETQ. CDR3 in amino acids: CASSLGQGVTGELFF. The DNA of the CDR3 is TGCGCCAGCAGCTTGGGACAGGGGGTGACCGGGGAGCTGTTTTTT.

The chain employs TRBV27 and TRBJ2-7; perhaps TRBD2 as D (6 bases). Germline V CDR1 and CDR2: MNHEY, SMNVEV (reference sequence). V was clipped by 3 bases and J by 2 bases, with 14 bases between them. This CDR3 is 15 amino acids long. The CDR3 DNA reads as TGTGCCAGCAGTTTCTCCGGAGGGCAGACCTACGAGCAGTACTTC. This gives the protein CASSFSGGQTYEQYF.

Worth noting for this clone: Relative to the germline gene, one junction end is altered; a read error may explain this. V and J are TRBV25-1 and TRBJ1-2; possible D gene TRBD1, 6 bases. The CDR3 extends over 16 amino acids. CDR1 is MGHDK, CDR2 SYGVNS, per germline. The CDR3 spells CASSEGKTGPKYGYTF. CDR3 sequence (DNA): TGTGCCAGCAGTGAAGGGAAGACAGGCCCTAAATATGGCTACACCTTC.

The gene calls are TRBV28 and TRBJ2-7; TRBD2 is a possible D gene (6 bases). Germline lookup yields CDR1 MDHEN and CDR2 SYDVKM. V gave up 5 bases and J gave up 0 bases, with 14 bases separating them. This CDR3 spans 15 amino acids. CDR3 sequence reads: CASSPGGMASYEQYF. CDR3 in DNA: TGTGCCAGCAGTCCTGGGGGGATGGCCTCCTACGAGCAGTACTTC.

The chain carries TRBV12-5 and TRBJ1-3, with unresolved D. Germline CDR1 LGHNT, CDR2 FRNRAP. V was cut by 4 bases and J by 1 base, with 17 bases left in between. CDR3 length: 17 residues. DNA for the CDR3: TGTGCTAGTGGTTACTTTTCGAGCGGCCCATCTGGAAACACCATATATTTT. As protein: CASGYFSSGPSGNTIYF.

The rearrangement uses TRBV9 and TRBJ2-2; 10 nucleotides align to TRBD2. The J segment lost 4 bases and the V segment lost 0 bases, leaving 3 bases of the junction unmatched. In germline, CDR1 is SGDLS, CDR2 YYNGEE. CDR3 length: 16 residues. DNA of the CDR3: TGTGCCAGCAGCGTAGGTCTAGCGGGGGTCACCGGGGAGCTGTTTTTT. This encodes CASSVGLAGVTGELFF.

The rearrangement links TRBV6-4 to TRBJ2-1, with 7 bases identical to TRBD2. The germline V gene encodes CDR1 MRHNA and CDR2 SNTAGT. V lost 3 bases, J lost 3 bases, and 5 bases stayed unmatched. CDR3 length equals 15 residues. CDR3 bases: TGTGCCAGCAGTGAAGGAAGCGGGAACTACAATGAGCAGTTCTTC. This encodes CASSEGSGNYNEQFF.

The chain joins TRBV24-1 to TRBJ2-3; tentatively, D is TRBD2 (5 bases). V was trimmed by 3 bases and J by 3 bases, leaving 12 bases between them. This CDR3 comprises 15 residues. Germline loops: CDR1 KGHDR, CDR2 SFDVKD. The CDR3 nucleotides are TGTGCCACCAGTGATCCCAGGACTGCTACAGATACGCAGTATTTT. Translated, it gives CATSDPRTATDTQYF.

The J gene is TRBJ1-4, the V gene TRBV12-3 or TRBV12-4; the D is unclear. V lost 2 bases to trimming and J lost 8 bases, with 9 bases between them. The CDR3 is made up of 13 amino acids. CDR3 loop: CASSLSREEKLFF. The DNA of the CDR3 is TGTGCCAGCAGTTTATCCCGGGAGGAAAAACTGTTTTTT.

The rearrangement joins TRBV2 to TRBJ2-1; a weak D match, TRBD2 (6 bases). The CDR3 loop spans 17 amino acids. V dropped 5 bases and J dropped 9 bases, with 26 bases sitting between them. Germline lookup yields CDR1 SNHLY and CDR2 FYNNEI. The CDR3 protein is CASSLSVGGILHGEQFF. CDR3 in DNA: TGTGCCAGCAGTCTGAGTGTCGGCGGGATATTACACGGTGAGCAGTTCTTC. Combining the CDR3 with reference TRBV2 and TRBJ2-1 gives the whole variable domain EPEVTQTPSHQVTQMGQEVILRCVPISNHLYFYWYRQILGQKVEFLVSFYNNEISEKSEIFDDQFSVERPDGSNFTLKIRSTKLEDSAMYFCASSLSVGGILHGEQFFGPGTRLTVL.

This chain links TRBV5-6 with TRBJ2-7, with D tentatively TRBD2 (6 bases). This CDR3 contains 15 residues. The V end lost 1 base, the J end lost 2 bases, and 13 bases lay between the germline ends. CDR1 SGHDT and CDR2 YYEEEE come from the germline V gene. CDR3 bases: TGTGCCAGCAGCTTGATTCCGAGGGAGGCCTACGAGCAGTACTTC. It encodes CASSLIPREAYEQYF.

There are a few counts of this clone. The chain carries TRBV11-2 and TRBJ1-1; TRBD1 might be the D (5 bases). Germline V gives CDR1 SGHAT, CDR2 FQNNGV. Trimming cost V 4 bases and J 1 base, with 16 bases left between them. This CDR3 comprises 16 residues. As DNA, the CDR3 is TGTGCCAGCAGCTCCCCGGGCGGGGGAAGGAACACTGAAGCTTTCTTT. Its protein product is CASSSPGGGRNTEAFF. The whole variable domain, remainder taken from reference TRBV11-2 and TRBJ1-1, is EAGVAQSPRYKIIEKRQSVAFWCNPISGHATLYWYQQILGQGPKLLIQFQNNGVVDDSQLPKDRFSAERLKGVDSTLKIQPAKLEDSAVYLCASSSPGGGRNTEAFFGQGTRLTVV.

This clone occurred a few times. The chain uses TRBV7-2 and TRBJ2-7; 8 nucleotides match TRBD1. Per germline, CDR1 SGHTA and CDR2 FQGNSA. The CDR3 contains 14 residues. The trim removed 8 bases at V and 3 bases at J, leaving 9 bases unmatched. This chain's CDR3 is CASQPGQAIYEQYF. Written as DNA, the CDR3 is TGTGCCAGCCAACCGGGACAGGCAATCTACGAGCAGTACTTC. Together with reference TRBV7-2 and TRBJ2-7, the CDR3 gives the full variable domain: GAGVSQSPSNKVTEKGKDVELRCDPISGHTALYWYRQSLGQGLEFLIYFQGNSAPDKSGLPSDRFSAERTGGSVSTLTIQRTQQEDSAVYLCASQPGQAIYEQYFGPGTRLTVT.

V usage is TRBV9 and J usage is TRBJ2-5, with D tentatively TRBD1 (5 bases). Germline V lookup: CDR1 SGDLS, CDR2 YYNGEE. Trimming took off 0 bases at V and 5 bases at J, with 14 bases between the two ends. CDR3 size: 15 residues. The CDR3 protein is CASSVALDWGETQYF. CDR3 in DNA: TGTGCCAGCAGCGTAGCCCTCGATTGGGGCGAGACCCAGTACTTC.

The genes are TRBV5-1 and TRBJ1-2; D might be TRBD1 (5 bases). The CDR3 spans 14 residues. CDR1 is SGHRS, CDR2 YFSETQ, per germline. The V gene lost 4 bases and the J gene lost 4 bases, with 14 bases spanning the gap. The CDR3 DNA is TGCGCCAGCAGCGTAGGGGATTCGAGCTATGGCTACACCTTC. Translating gives CASSVGDSSYGYTF.

The V call is TRBV18, the J call TRBJ1-5; 7 bases line up with TRBD1. V was pared by 3 bases and J by 9 bases, with 11 bases of the junction left unmatched. CDR3 length equals 15 residues. Germline assignment: CDR1 KGHSH and CDR2 LQKENI. CDR3 sequence reads: CASSPGQGVFTPQHF. Here the CDR3 DNA reads TGTGCCAGCTCACCGGGGCAGGGGGTTTTTACGCCCCAGCATTTT.

This clone occurred once. The J gene is TRBJ2-7, the V gene TRBV7-6, with TRBD1 as a possible D gene (6 bases). Germline-derived CDR1 and CDR2 are SGHVS and FNYEAQ. The length of the CDR3 is 15 residues. Trimming stripped 3 bases from V and 0 bases from J, with 12 bases between. The CDR3 DNA reads TGTGCCAGCAGCTTCGGGACATCTCTCTCCTACGAGCAGTACTTC. This sequence encodes CASSFGTSLSYEQYF.

The gene calls are TRBV4-1 and TRBJ1-1; tentative D call: TRBD1 (6 bases). Trimming stripped 1 base from V and 3 bases from J, with 21 bases between. Looked up from germline, CDR1 is MGHRA and CDR2 is YSYEKL. The CDR3 consists of 18 residues. CDR3 DNA sequence: TGCGCCAGCAGCCAAGTGGCCGGGGGCGCGGGGGGGTACACTGAAGCTTTCTTT. Protein product: CASSQVAGGAGGYTEAFF.

This clone has only one observation. The rearrangement joins TRBV2 to TRBJ2-2; D unresolved. The V and J ends lost 4 bases and 2 bases respectively, with 11 bases between them. CDR3 length equals 15 residues. Germline V gives CDR1 SNHLY, CDR2 FYNNEI. Here the CDR3 DNA reads TGTGCCAGCAGTGGAAGGCAGGCTAACACCGGGGAGCTGTTTTTT. Translation gives CASSGRQANTGELFF.

This rearrangement joins TRBV7-2 to TRBJ2-3; 9 bases agree with TRBD2. The V gene's germline CDR1 is SGHTA and CDR2 FQGNSA. The CDR3 runs 16 residues. Trimming cost V 6 bases and J 8 bases; bases outside gene matches: 15. The CDR3 sequence is CASRSGGGGARSTQYF. In DNA form, the CDR3 reads TGTGCCAGCAGGTCTGGTGGCGGGGGGGCTCGTAGTACGCAGTATTTT. Variable domain in full (rest from reference TRBV7-2 and TRBJ2-3): GAGVSQSPSNKVTEKGKDVELRCDPISGHTALYWYRQSLGQGLEFLIYFQGNSAPDKSGLPSDRFSAERTGGSVSTLTIQRTQQEDSAVYLCASRSGGGGARSTQYFGPGTRLTVL.

This clone was detected only a few times. The V and J genes are TRBV12-2 and TRBJ2-3; the D segment call TRBD2 is taken from the table without a DNA check. TRBV12-2 is designated a pseudogene. The CDR3 length is 15 residues. The CDR3, as DNA: TGTGCAAGTCGCTTCCCTAGCTTGGAAACAGATACGCAGTATTTT. Translation gives CASRFPSLETDTQYF.

The chain links TRBV11-2 to TRBJ2-2; tentative D call: TRBD1 (5 bases). The CDR3 covers 17 residues. Per the germline V gene, CDR1 is SGHAT and CDR2 is FQNNGV. Trimming took 0 bases from V and 6 from J, leaving 17 bases between them. The CDR3 is CASSLDRSGFLSGELFF. CDR3 bases: TGTGCCAGCAGCTTAGATAGGTCAGGGTTCTTGTCCGGGGAGCTGTTTTTT. The full variable domain, completed using reference TRBV11-2 and TRBJ2-2, is EAGVAQSPRYKIIEKRQSVAFWCNPISGHATLYWYQQILGQGPKLLIQFQNNGVVDDSQLPKDRFSAERLKGVDSTLKIQPAKLEDSAVYLCASSLDRSGFLSGELFFGEGSRLTVL.

The chain joins TRBV7-3 to TRBJ2-7, with D possibly matching TRBD2 (5 bases). The CDR3 runs 15 residues. Trimming stripped 2 bases from V and 2 bases from J, with 13 bases between. Germline CDR1 and CDR2: SGHTA and FQGTGA. The CDR3 bases are TGTGCCAGCAGCTTATTCCCGGGAAACCCCTACGAGCAGTACTTC. Translation: CASSLFPGNPYEQYF.

The chain links TRBV28 to TRBJ1-2, with unresolved D. The CDR3 spans 12 residues. The germline V gene has CDR1 MDHEN and CDR2 SYDVKM. Trimming cost V 5 bases and J 5 bases, with 9 bases left between them. The CDR3 spells CASSESPYGYTF. For the CDR3, the DNA is TGTGCCAGCAGTGAGTCTCCATATGGCTACACCTTC.

This chain links TRBV19 with TRBJ1-1; 9 nucleotides align to TRBD1. The CDR3 has 17 amino acids. The J segment lost 0 bases and the V segment lost 1 base, leaving 6 bases of the junction unmatched. The germline gives CDR1 LNHDA, CDR2 SQIVND (reference sequence). CDR3 nucleotide sequence: TGTGCCAGTAGTATAGCTCGGGACAGGGTCATGAACACTGAAGCTTTCTTT. It yields the protein CASSIARDRVMNTEAFF. Based on the CDR3 plus reference TRBV19 and TRBJ1-1, the full variable domain is DGGITQSPKYLFRKEGQNVTLSCEQNLNHDAMYWYRQDPGQGLRLIYYSQIVNDFQKGDIAEGYSVSREKKESFPLTVTSAQKNPTAFYLCASSIARDRVMNTEAFFGQGTRLTVV.

This sequence joins TRBV19 and TRBJ2-1; D is possibly TRBD1 (6 bases). The CDR3 sequence is 14 residues long. The germline V gene has CDR1 LNHDA and CDR2 SQIVND (reference sequence). Trimming took 3 bases from V and 7 from J, leaving 13 bases between them. This CDR3 reads CASSIGQLGNEQFF. CDR3 DNA sequence: TGTGCCAGTAGTATCGGACAGCTTGGTAATGAGCAGTTCTTC.

V usage is TRBV5-1 and J usage is TRBJ1-6; D is possibly TRBD1 (5 bases). The CDR3 has 15 amino acids. Trimming took 0 bases from V and 7 from J, leaving 11 bases between them. Germline V gene lookup returns CDR1 SGHRS and CDR2 YFSETQ. CDR3 nucleotide sequence: TGCGCCAGCAGCTTGGCAGGGCCGACAAATTCACCCCTCCACTTT. Its protein product is CASSLAGPTNSPLHF.